A single sample is the source of the 10 T cell receptor beta chains below, sequenced in a study of cytomegalovirus exposure and HLA in healthy donors listed by TCRdb under 2017. The protocol used for the library was the immunoSEQ multiplex PCR assay. For the multiplex PCR, a mixture combining 60 forward primers for TCR Vbeta segments and 13 reverse primers for TCR Jbeta segments was used. This immuneACCESS table, as held by TCRdb, lists in-frame sequences with V and J called but not all clones. Of the missing ones, under half trace to an unresolved V gene in checked studies; the others have no known cause. For this sample the table gives around 200,000 clones, of which 75% to 90% were detected only once. Approximately 0.31% of the sample rests with the top ten. Specimen: PBMCs. The receptors come from a woman in her thirties in good health and CMV-seronegative.

The chain couples TRBV19 to TRBJ2-3; the match to TRBD2 covers 7 bases. The CDR3 is made up of 16 amino acids. The V and J ends lost 3 bases and 1 base, in that order; junction bases with no gene match: 7. Germline CDR1 LNHDA, CDR2 SQIVND (reference sequence). The CDR3 nucleotides read TGTGCCAGTAGTATTCCACGGGGGAGGGGCACAGATACGCAGTATTTT. It yields the protein CASSIPRGRGTDTQYF.

J is TRBJ1-5 and V is TRBV23-1, with TRBD1 matching 10 bases. TRBV23-1 is annotated as an ORF whose role is uncertain. The CDR3 totals 19 residues. Trimming removed 10 bases from V and 4 bases from J; junction bases left unmatched: 22. CDR3 nucleotides: TGCGCCATCCCTCGGGGGGGGACAGGGGATAGGGGGGCTAATCAGCCCCAGCATTTT. Translation gives CAIPRGGTGDRGANQPQHF.

In its sample, this clone was seen a few times. The CDR3 nucleotides read TGTGCCAGCAGTCCGAGCGGGGGGGTCTCCTACGAGCAGTACTTC. It is translated as CASSPSGGVSYEQYF. V and J are TRBV7-2 and TRBJ2-7, with 10 bases matching TRBD2. CDR3 length: 15 residues. V shed 6 bases, J shed 0 bases, and the junction held 5 bases outside the gene matches. CDR1 SGHTA and CDR2 FQGNSA come from the germline V gene.

The chain uses TRBV13 and TRBJ2-1, with D maybe TRBD2 (5 bases). Germline V gene data show CDR1 as PRHDT and CDR2 as FYEKMQ (reference sequence). The CDR3 loop spans 12 amino acids. V dropped 5 bases and J dropped 10 bases, with 12 bases sitting between them. DNA for the CDR3: TGTGCCAGCAGCCCCGGGAATCCAGAGCAGTTCTTC. It specifies CASSPGNPEQFF.

The rearrangement joins TRBV18 to TRBJ1-2; 11 bases align to TRBD1. Unmatched junction bases numbered 2, after V lost 2 bases and J lost 6 bases. This CDR3 has 14 amino acids. Germline V gene sequence: CDR1 KGHSH, CDR2 LQKENI. The CDR3 is CASSPRTGGHGYTF. The CDR3 region has the DNA TGTGCCAGCTCACCAAGGACAGGGGGCCATGGCTACACCTTC.

The chain has TRBV9 and TRBJ2-3; 10 nucleotides agree with TRBD2. The V gene end was trimmed by 5 bases and the J gene end by 0 bases; junction bases not matched to a gene: 9. The CDR3 has 17 amino acids. The germline CDR1 and CDR2 sequences are SGDLS and YYNGEE. CDR3 DNA: TGTGCCAGCAGTAAGATTAGCGGGGGGACTAGCACAGATACGCAGTATTTT. Translated, it gives CASSKISGGTSTDTQYF. The full variable domain, in which reference TRBV9 and TRBJ2-3 provide the parts outside the CDR3, is DSGVTQTPKHLITATGQRVTLRCSPRSGDLSVYWYQQSLDQGLQFLIQYYNGEERAKGNILERFSAQQFPDLHSELNLSSLELGDSALYFCASSKISGGTSTDTQYFGPGTRLTVL.

The genes are TRBV28 and TRBJ2-7; the match to TRBD1 covers 10 bases. The CDR3 sequence is 14 residues long. V shed 4 bases, J shed 7 bases, and the junction held 7 bases outside the gene matches. Germline V gene data show CDR1 as MDHEN and CDR2 as SYDVKM. The CDR3 spells CASSSDRGLDEQYF. In DNA form, the CDR3 reads TGTGCCAGCAGTTCAGACAGGGGGCTTGATGAGCAGTACTTC.

The J gene is TRBJ2-1, the V gene TRBV6-5, with D maybe TRBD1 (6 bases). Trimming removed 10 bases at V and 5 bases at J, with 18 bases between. The CDR3 length is 14 residues. Germline CDR1 reads MNHEY; CDR2 reads SVGAGI. The CDR3 bases are TGTGCCACCGAAACAGGGAACGATAACAATGAGCAGTTCTTC. This encodes CATETGNDNNEQFF.

This clone came up a few times. V usage is TRBV5-1 and J usage is TRBJ2-1, with D possibly TRBD1 on 6 matching bases. Trimming stripped 1 base from V and 2 bases from J, with 10 bases between. The CDR3 loop spans 15 amino acids. Per germline, CDR1 SGHRS and CDR2 YFSETQ. The CDR3 coding sequence is TGCGCCAGCAGCTTGTACAGGGACCCCTACAATGAGCAGTTCTTC. The encoded protein is CASSLYRDPYNEQFF.

This clone has just a few counts. The chain carries TRBV2 and TRBJ2-3; D possibly corresponds to TRBD2 (6 bases). This CDR3 contains 14 residues. The germline V gene encodes CDR1 SNHLY and CDR2 FYNNEI. Trimming stripped 4 bases from V and 1 base from J, with 9 bases between. The CDR3 region is CASSVGGGTDTQYF. The DNA for the CDR3 is TGTGCCAGCAGTGTGGGGGGAGGCACAGATACGCAGTATTTT.